These 11 T cell receptor beta chains originate from one sample sequenced in a study of shared clonotypes between healthy human individuals. The protocol was immunoSEQ multiplex PCR, while the TCRdb copy is restricted to in-frame clones and leaves out a portion. Here the sample spans some 2.3 million clones, 80% to 95% being singletons. Specimen: naive CD4+ T cells from PBMCs. As for subset: CD45RA+ positively selected. The source of these receptors is a man younger than 30 in good health. Some clones in this sample may be carry-over from other donors' samples.

This clone has only one observation. Other DNA sequences in this specimen translate into the identical CDR3. The V and J genes are TRBV28 and TRBJ2-6; the D gene is possibly TRBD2 (5 bases). Looked up from germline, CDR1 is MDHEN and CDR2 is SYDVKM. V lost 7 bases and J lost 0, with 7 bases in between. The CDR3 is made up of 14 amino acids. Here the CDR3 reads CASTRGSGANVLTF. The CDR3 nucleotides read TGTGCCAGCACCCGGGGCTCTGGGGCCAACGTCCTGACTTTC.

The CDR3 region is CAIRRSGGQTPYGYTF. The CDR3 DNA sequence: TGTGCCATCAGAAGAAGCGGGGGACAGACACCCTATGGCTACACCTTC. The chain recombines TRBV10-3 with TRBJ1-2; 7 bases fit TRBD1. The CDR3 runs 16 residues. CDR1 is ENHRY, CDR2 SYGVKD, per germline. V shed 6 bases, J shed 4 bases, and the junction held 14 bases outside the gene matches.

The CDR3 region has the DNA TGCGCCAGCAGCCTATCCCCGGGACTAGCGGGATTCGGCAACGAGCAGTACTTC. It specifies CASSLSPGLAGFGNEQYF. The V gene is TRBV4-1, the J gene TRBJ2-7, with TRBD2 matching over 13 bases. This CDR3 is 18 amino acids long. The V and J ends lost 4 bases and 5 bases, in that order; junction bases with no gene match: 14. Germline loops: CDR1 MGHRA, CDR2 YSYEKL.

This chain connects TRBV5-1 to TRBJ2-3; D ambiguous. The CDR3 is 16 amino acids. The V gene's germline CDR1 is SGHRS and CDR2 YFSETQ. The V end lost 7 bases, the J end lost 0 bases, and 18 bases lay between the germline ends. CDR3 amino acids: CASSFQFTGSTDTQYF. Written as DNA, the CDR3 is TGCGCCAGCTCTTTTCAATTTACGGGTAGCACAGATACGCAGTATTTT.

V gene TRBV4-1 combines with J gene TRBJ2-3; D gene unclear. The germline V gene has CDR1 MGHRA and CDR2 YSYEKL. V was clipped by 3 bases and J by 4 bases, with 8 bases between them. CDR3 length: 13 residues. In nucleotides, the CDR3 is TGCGCCAGCAGCCACGCAGGATCAGATACGCAGTATTTT. It encodes CASSHAGSDTQYF.

J is TRBJ2-7 and V is TRBV29-1; a weak D match, TRBD2 (6 bases). This CDR3 region has 12 residues. Deletions cut 6 bases from V and 7 bases from J, with 16 bases between. In germline, CDR1 is SQVTM, CDR2 ANQGSEA. The CDR3 sequence: CSVGTGLREQYF. CDR3 nucleotides: TGCAGCGTCGGGACTGGACTTCGGGAGCAGTACTTC.

The chain couples TRBV28 to TRBJ1-4; no definite D call. Germline loops: CDR1 MDHEN, CDR2 SYDVKM. Trimming removed 5 bases from V and 4 bases from J, with 14 bases in between. This CDR3 contains 15 residues. In DNA, the CDR3 is TGTGCCAGCAGTCCATCGACTTCTGTTAATGAAAAACTGTTTTTT. It translates to CASSPSTSVNEKLFF.

The gene calls are TRBV2 and TRBJ1-1; maybe TRBD1 (6 bases). CDR3 length: 14 amino acids. Trimming left V 7 bases short and J 0 bases short, with 12 bases between. CDR1 is SNHLY, CDR2 FYNNEI, per germline. CDR3 sequence reads: CASTPGHMNTEAFF. CDR3 coding DNA: TGTGCCAGCACCCCGGGACACATGAACACTGAAGCTTTCTTT.

The chain employs TRBV5-1 and TRBJ2-3, with D hard to call. The CDR3 runs 15 residues. Per the germline V gene, CDR1 is SGHRS and CDR2 is YFSETQ. V was shortened by 0 bases and J by 1 base, with 9 bases between the two germline ends. CDR3 sequence (DNA): TGCGCCAGCAGCTTGGGGCTCCCTCGCACAGATACGCAGTATTTT. This translates into CASSLGLPRTDTQYF. Supplemented by reference TRBV5-1 and TRBJ2-3, the full variable domain reads KAGVTQTPRYLIKTRGQQVTLSCSPISGHRSVSWYQQTPGQGLQFLFEYFSETQRNKGNFPGRFSGRQFSNSRSEMNVSTLELGDSALYLCASSLGLPRTDTQYFGPGTRLTVL.

The CDR3 DNA follows: TGTGCCAGCAACAGACAGGGCGTCTGGTCGCAGTATTTT. It translates to CASNRQGVWSQYF. V usage is TRBV28 and J usage is TRBJ2-3, with 7 nucleotides matching TRBD1. The trim removed 7 bases at V and 10 bases at J, leaving 11 bases unmatched. The CDR3 is made up of 13 amino acids. The V gene's germline CDR1 is MDHEN and CDR2 SYDVKM.

This rearrangement joins TRBV2 to TRBJ2-7, with a weak D call TRBD1 (5 bases). Per germline, CDR1 SNHLY and CDR2 FYNNEI. The CDR3 sequence is 13 residues long. Trimming stripped 8 bases from V and 6 bases from J, with 17 bases between. CDR3 DNA: TGTGCCAGCCGCCCTCAACAGGTCTCCGAGCAGTACTTC. Its protein is CASRPQQVSEQYF.